The rows below give T cell receptor beta chains drawn from one sample of a study of regulatory T cells in long-lasting Graves disease. TCRdb used MiXCR to reprocess the multiplex PCR reads, holding one entry per CDR3 protein. The table records around 450,000 distinct CDR3 sequences, around 15% of them present only once. These data also formed part of another study, on T cells in Graves' hyperthyroidism and ophthalmopathy.

Here the sequenced sample was peripheral blood mononuclear cells (PBMCs), taken at new diagnosis, from a patient treated with antithyroid drugs. These receptors were taken from a man in his forties or fifties with Graves disease. The CDR3 runs from the conserved cysteine through the conserved F or W. Each record gives: V gene, clone size, D gene, J gene, CDR3 protein, CDR3 DNA. D genes are given only for firm matches. Rows give clone size only sometimes, using once, few, many, or a class for an expanded clone.

TRBV27	-	TRBD1	TRBJ1-5	CASKSGTGRGSNQPQHF	TGTGCCAGCAAATCCGGGACAGGGAGAGGTAGCAATCAGCCCCAGCATTTT
TRBV18	many	TRBD2	TRBJ2-7	CASSTGTSGSWSYEQYF	TGTGCCAGCTCAACCGGGACTAGCGGGAGTTGGTCCTACGAGCAGTACTTC
TRBV28	many	-	TRBJ1-1	CASSQQGGYTEAFF	TGTGCCAGCAGCCAACAGGGTGGATACACTGAAGCTTTCTTT
TRBV28	many	-	TRBJ2-7	CASSSREQYF	TGTGCCAGCAGTTCGCGGGAGCAGTACTTC
TRBV6-2/TRBV6-3	few	-	TRBJ1-5	CASSYETGGTNQPQHF	TGTGCCAGCAGTTACGAGACGGGGGGTACGAATCAGCCCCAGCATTTT
TRBV28	-	TRBD2	TRBJ2-1	CASSLWKGGGEQFF	TGTGCCAGCAGTTTATGGAAGGGCGGGGGTGAGCAGTTCTTC
TRBV4-1	-	-	TRBJ2-1	CASSQDWLGNEQFF	TGCGCCAGCAGCCAAGATTGGCTGGGGAATGAGCAGTTCTTC
TRBV4-2	-	TRBD2	TRBJ2-1	CASSQEGGRGWQFF	TGTGCCAGCAGCCAAGAGGGCGGGAGAGGGTGGCAGTTCTTC
TRBV15	many	TRBD2	TRBJ2-5	CATSRDTGGETQYF	TGTGCCACCAGCAGAGATACGGGGGGGGAGACCCAGTACTTC
TRBV28	many	-	TRBJ2-1	CASSFGRQPQTGNEQFF	TGTGCCAGCAGTTTCGGGCGCCAACCACAAACGGGTAATGAGCAGTTCTTC
TRBV29-1	few	-	TRBJ2-2	CSVEGQTHTGELFF	TGCAGCGTTGAGGGCCAGACTCACACCGGGGAGCTGTTTTTT
TRBV30	many	-	TRBJ1-1	CAWSVFRGVNTEAFF	TGTGCCTGGAGTGTATTTCGGGGAGTCAACACTGAAGCTTTCTTT
TRBV6-2/TRBV6-3	few	-	TRBJ1-4	CASSYSMDVGGEKLFF	TGTGCCAGCAGTTACTCTATGGACGTTGGGGGTGAAAAACTGTTTTTT
TRBV7-9	many	-	TRBJ2-7	CASSTSGTGPYEQYF	TGTGCCAGCAGCACCTCCGGGACGGGGCCCTACGAGCAGTACTTC
TRBV7-2	many	TRBD2	TRBJ2-3	CASSLGAGALDTQYF	TGTGCCAGCAGCTTAGGGGCGGGAGCATTAGATACGCAGTATTTT
TRBV30	many	-	TRBJ2-2	CAWSPGTGELFF	TGTGCCTGGAGTCCCGGAACCGGGGAGCTGTTTTTT
TRBV19	-	-	TRBJ1-1	CASSMGLRGAFF	TGTGCCAGTAGTATGGGCCTCAGGGGAGCTTTCTTT
TRBV29-1	-	-	TRBJ2-1	CSVEDLGGDEQFF	TGCAGCGTTGAAGATCTCGGAGGGGATGAGCAGTTCTTC
TRBV20-1	-	-	TRBJ1-3	CREPSSGQTEVGNTIYF	TGCAGAGAGCCGAGTTCAGGACAAACGGAAGTCGGAAACACCATATATTTT
TRBV7-2	many	TRBD2	TRBJ2-7	CASSLRLADSYEQYF	TGTGCCAGCAGCCTCCGACTAGCGGACTCCTACGAGCAGTACTTC
TRBV28	many	-	TRBJ2-5	CASRTPGSGETQYF	TGTGCCAGCAGGACACCGGGATCGGGAGAGACCCAGTACTTC
TRBV29-1	many	TRBD2	TRBJ2-5	CSVERVLAEHQETQYF	TGCAGCGTTGAAAGGGTACTAGCGGAGCACCAAGAGACCCAGTACTTC
TRBV19	-	-	TRBJ2-2	CATPAGTGELFF	TGTGCCACCCCAGCAGGAACCGGGGAGCTGTTTTTT
TRBV3-1	many	TRBD2	TRBJ2-3	CASSQVYGTSVQDTQYF	TGTGCCAGCAGCCAAGTCTATGGGACTAGCGTACAAGATACGCAGTATTTT
TRBV29-1	few	TRBD1	TRBJ2-3	CSVRGQGAADTQYF	TGCAGCGTTAGGGGACAGGGGGCCGCAGATACGCAGTATTTT
TRBV27	many	-	TRBJ2-5	CASSHKVGETQYF	TGTGCCAGCAGTCACAAGGTCGGGGAGACCCAGTACTTC
TRBV5-1	many	-	TRBJ2-1	CASSYGGPHNEQFF	TGCGCCAGCAGCTATGGAGGTCCTCACAATGAGCAGTTCTTC
TRBV28	few	TRBD1	TRBJ2-7	CATLDRGGSGYYEQYF	TGTGCCACCCTTGACAGGGGAGGCAGCGGGTACTACGAGCAGTACTTC
TRBV11-2	few	TRBD1	TRBJ1-2	CASSLGTGGGGYTF	TGTGCCAGCAGCCTAGGGACAGGGGGCGGTGGCTACACCTTC
TRBV3-1	many	TRBD1	TRBJ1-1	CASSPTGALTAFF	TGTGCCAGCAGCCCGACAGGGGCCTTGACAGCTTTCTTT
TRBV12-3/TRBV12-4	many	TRBD2	TRBJ2-1	CASTPGLAGRNEQFF	TGTGCCAGCACCCCGGGACTAGCAGGACGCAATGAGCAGTTCTTC
TRBV20-1	many	TRBD2	TRBJ2-1	CSAGLAVSDEQFF	TGCAGTGCTGGACTAGCGGTGAGCGATGAGCAGTTCTTC
TRBV29-1	few	TRBD1	TRBJ2-6	CSVGGTGPSGANVLTF	TGCAGCGTTGGCGGGACAGGCCCCTCTGGGGCCAACGTCCTGACTTTC
TRBV24-1	-	-	TRBJ2-1	CATSDGAEPISYNEQFF	TGTGCCACCAGTGATGGTGCAGAACCGATCTCCTACAATGAGCAGTTCTTC
TRBV11-2	-	-	TRBJ2-6	CASSYLSGSGSGANVLTF	TGTGCCAGCAGTTACTTGTCAGGCAGTGGCTCTGGGGCCAACGTCCTGACTTTC
TRBV28	many	-	TRBJ2-5	CASSLIRGSVETQYF	TGTGCCAGCAGTTTAATTCGGGGTAGCGTGGAGACCCAGTACTTC
TRBV2	-	TRBD1	TRBJ1-6	CASRYSRTGLRSPLHF	TGTGCCAGCAGATACTCTAGGACAGGGTTGCGTTCACCCCTCCACTTT
TRBV25-1	-	-	TRBJ2-7	CASRGSGSHEQYF	TGTGCCAGCAGGGGATCGGGGTCCCACGAGCAGTACTTC
TRBV20-1	many	TRBD1	TRBJ2-7	CSAPGQGEIEQYF	TGCAGTGCCCCGGGACAGGGGGAGATCGAGCAGTACTTC
TRBV20-1	many	-	TRBJ2-7	CSAREAGIQEQYF	TGCAGTGCTAGAGAGGCAGGGATCCAGGAGCAGTACTTC
TRBV30	many	-	TRBJ2-1	CAWNVNFRDNEQFF	TGTGCCTGGAATGTCAACTTTCGGGACAATGAGCAGTTCTTC
TRBV20-1	many	TRBD2	TRBJ2-3	CSATTSGRSGTDTQYF	TGCAGTGCGACCACTAGCGGGAGAAGTGGCACAGATACGCAGTATTTT
TRBV19	-	TRBD2	TRBJ2-3	CASSIGLADSTDTQYF	TGTGCCAGTAGTATAGGCCTAGCGGACTCCACAGATACGCAGTATTTT
TRBV5-1	many	-	TRBJ1-5	CASSLSVRTDNQPQHF	TGTGCCAGCAGCTTGTCTGTACGGACGGACAATCAGCCCCAGCATTTT
TRBV20-1	-	TRBD2	TRBJ2-5	CSARGLEETQYF	TGCAGTGCCAGGGGACTAGAGGAGACCCAGTACTTC
TRBV28	many	-	TRBJ2-7	CASSLPKGFSYEQYF	TGTGCCAGCAGTCTCCCCAAGGGATTCTCCTACGAGCAGTACTTC
TRBV5-6	many	TRBD2	TRBJ2-1	CASSSDSGRSANEQFF	TGTGCCAGCAGCTCGGATAGCGGGAGATCGGCCAATGAGCAGTTCTTC
TRBV7-2	-	TRBD2	TRBJ2-3	CASSYLAGVRDTQYF	TGTGCCAGCAGCTACCTAGCGGGAGTTAGAGATACGCAGTATTTT
TRBV24-1	many	-	TRBJ2-7	CATSEPTGGQYF	TGTGCCACCAGTGAACCGACGGGCGGGCAGTACTTC
TRBV30	-	TRBD2	TRBJ2-1	CAWSKHGGRGEQFF	TGTGCCTGGAGTAAACACGGCGGGAGGGGTGAGCAGTTCTTC
TRBV20-1	many	-	TRBJ2-7	CSASASTFGEQYF	TGCAGTGCTAGTGCCAGTACGTTCGGCGAGCAGTACTTC
TRBV28	-	-	TRBJ2-5	CASSFVGGVETQYF	TGTGCCAGCAGTTTTGTAGGGGGGGTAGAGACCCAGTACTTC
TRBV5-1	-	-	TRBJ2-1	CASSLTGEQFF	TGCGCCAGCAGCTTAACTGGTGAGCAGTTCTTC
TRBV29-1	few	-	TRBJ2-3	CSVDRDTTDTQYF	TGCAGCGTTGACAGGGACACCACAGATACGCAGTATTTT
TRBV5-1	-	-	TRBJ1-2	CASSRDFAYTF	TGCGCCAGCAGCAGGGACTTTGCCTACACCTTC
TRBV24-1	-	-	TRBJ1-2	CATSVSGFYGYTF	TGTGCCACCAGTGTTTCGGGCTTCTATGGCTACACCTTC